This T cell receptor (beta chain) was sequenced in a study of early stage breast cancer tumors. The method was immunoSEQ multiplex PCR; TCRdb's version includes in-frame clones alone and lacks a portion of them. Of some 72,000 clones detected, approximately 79% appear once; the ten largest clones hold roughly 3.5%. Trimming shortened V by 2 bases and J by 3 bases, and 8 bases separated the two germline ends. The CDR3 length is 14 residues. Germline V gene data show CDR1 as MNHNS and CDR2 as SASEGT. The sequencing input was blood. The TCR originated in a person between 55 and 69 years old with breast cancer. The chain recombines TRBV6-1 with TRBJ1-5; the D is unclear. The CDR3 protein is CASSERRVNQPQHF. The CDR3 DNA reads TGTGCCAGCAGTGAACGAAGGGTCAATCAGCCCCAGCATTTT.